A single sample gave rise to the 24 T cell receptor beta chains below, sequenced in a study of T cells after yellow fever vaccination. TCRdb itself ran the 5' RACE reads through MiXCR, one entry per CDR3 protein. The table includes some 110,000 distinct CDR3 sequences, 6.5% to 9% detected once. The sample here was CD8+ T cells sorted from PBMCs, taken 45 days after the yellow fever booster vaccination. These receptors were obtained from a man aged 25-40 years who received the YFV17D yellow fever vaccine.

Concerning this clonotype: A read error may be the cause here, since a much bigger clone is one base away. The chain uses TRBV12-3 or TRBV12-4 and TRBJ1-5; D is perhaps TRBD1 (6 bases). The CDR3 runs 16 residues. The CDR3 DNA reads as TGTGCCAGCAGTTTAATTGGGGGGGCTGGCAATCAGGCCCAGCATTTT. Translating gives CASSLIGGAGNQAQHF.

This clonotype was recorded many times. V and J are TRBV20-1 and TRBJ2-7; 10 bases line up with TRBD2. This CDR3 spans 14 amino acids. J lost 5 bases, V lost 8 bases, and 12 bases had no gene match. Germline assignment: CDR1 DFQATT and CDR2 SNEGSKA (reference sequence). DNA for the CDR3: TGCAGTCCCACTCCTAGCGGGAGTTTCCACGAGCAGTACTTC. Encoded protein: CSPTPSGSFHEQYF.

V usage is TRBV6-2 or TRBV6-3 and J usage is TRBJ1-2; 7 bases match TRBD1. CDR1 and CDR2 from the germline V gene are MNHEY and SVGEGT. The trim removed 0 bases at V and 7 bases at J, leaving 5 bases unmatched. There are 14 residues in the CDR3. In DNA form, the CDR3 reads TGTGCCAGCAGTTACTCGATCAGGGGGGGTGGCTACACCTTC. This codes for CASSYSIRGGGYTF.

This clonotype was observed a few times. The CDR3: CASVWSGRDEQYF. The CDR3 nucleotides read TGTGCCAGCGTGTGGTCGGGAAGAGACGAGCAGTACTTC. The chain employs TRBV28 and TRBJ2-7, with D perhaps TRBD2 (5 bases). CDR3 length: 13 residues. In germline, CDR1 is MDHEN, CDR2 SYDVKM. Trimming removed 8 bases from V and 5 bases from J, with 16 bases in between. Filled out from reference TRBV28 and TRBJ2-7, the complete variable domain reads DVKVTQSSRYLVKRTGEKVFLECVQDMDHENMFWYRQDPGLGLRLIYFSYDVKMKEKGDIPEGYSVSREKKERFSLILESASTNQTSMYLCASVWSGRDEQYFGPGTRLTVT.

The chain carries TRBV25-1 and TRBJ2-2; D unresolved. The V end was cut by 0 bases, the J end by 1 base, with 9 bases between. This CDR3 spans 16 amino acids. CDR1 and CDR2 (germline): MGHDK, SYGVNS. The CDR3 DNA reads TGTGCCAGCAGTGAATATATTCCAGAGAACACCGGGGAGCTGTTTTTT. This codes for CASSEYIPENTGELFF.

This clonotype was detected many times. The J gene is TRBJ2-5, the V gene TRBV5-6; D ambiguous. V was clipped by 2 bases and J by 5 bases, with 10 bases between them. Germline CDR1 reads SGHDT; CDR2 reads YYEEEE. The CDR3 runs 13 residues. The CDR3 nucleotides are TGTGCCAGCAGCTTAGTGGGCTGGGAGACCCAGTACTTC. Residues: CASSLVGWETQYF.

The table lists this clonotype with a few counts. The chain uses TRBV5-1 and TRBJ2-1; D tentatively fits TRBD1 or TRBD2 (5 bases each). The CDR3 runs 16 residues. Germline CDR1 SGHRS, CDR2 YFSETQ. V was clipped by 3 bases and J by 5 bases, with 18 bases between them. The DNA of the CDR3 is TGCGCCAGCAGCTCGGGTTTAGGGGAGCCCGACAATGAGCAGTTCTTC. Protein: CASSSGLGEPDNEQFF.

This clonotype has at least ten counts. This sequence joins TRBV4-3 and TRBJ1-1; D gene ambiguous. Deletions cut 0 bases from V and 0 bases from J, with 11 bases between. Germline assignment: CDR1 LGHNA and CDR2 YSLEER. This CDR3 comprises 16 residues. Written as DNA, the CDR3 is TGCGCCAGCAGCCAAGATCCGCCGGGAATGAACACTGAAGCTTTCTTT. It codes for CASSQDPPGMNTEAFF.

This clonotype was recorded at least ten times. The chain has TRBV27 and TRBJ2-7; D is undetermined. There are 14 residues in the CDR3. CDR1 and CDR2 (germline): MNHEY, SMNVEV (reference sequence). V shed 5 bases and J shed 6 bases, with 17 bases lying between them. The CDR3 loop reads CASSPTGSQIEQYF. For the CDR3, the DNA is TGTGCCAGCAGTCCGACCGGGTCCCAGATCGAGCAGTACTTC.

The V call is TRBV20-1, the J call TRBJ2-1, with TRBD2 matching over 12 bases. The CDR3 totals 15 residues. Trimming cost V 3 bases and J 7 bases; bases outside gene matches: 7. Germline V CDR1 and CDR2: DFQATT, SNEGSKA (reference sequence). In DNA, the CDR3 is TGCAGTGCTAGTCGACTAGCGGGAGCCCTTAATGAGCAGTTCTTC. Its protein is CSASRLAGALNEQFF.

This clonotype has at least ten counts. The CDR3 bases are TGTGCCAGCAGTTTGTTGGGGGCCGAAGAGACCCAGTACTTC. Its protein product is CASSLLGAEETQYF. V usage is TRBV12-3 or TRBV12-4 and J usage is TRBJ2-5, with a weak D call TRBD1 (6 bases). Trimming took off 3 bases at V and 3 bases at J, with 11 bases between the two ends. This CDR3 is built from 14 residues.

V usage is TRBV7-8 and J usage is TRBJ2-7; D perhaps matches TRBD2 (5 bases). From germline, CDR1 is SGHVS and CDR2 FQNEAQ. CDR3 length: 17 residues. V was shortened by 5 bases and J by 6 bases, with 26 bases between the two germline ends. The DNA for the CDR3 is TGTGCCAGCAGCCCCCGGCGGCGGGCAGATAACCTACGCGAGCAGTACTTC. Amino acid sequence: CASSPRRRADNLREQYF.

This clonotype was counted at least ten times. The chain uses TRBV12-3 or TRBV12-4 and TRBJ2-3; D unresolved. Trimming removed 5 bases from V and 7 bases from J, with 10 bases in between. The CDR3 spans 12 residues. The CDR3 region is CASSGPPNTQYF. Here the CDR3 DNA reads TGTGCCAGCAGTGGGCCCCCAAATACGCAGTATTTT.

This clonotype has a count of ten or more. The rearrangement links TRBV25-1 to TRBJ2-2, with 10 positions matching TRBD2. Trimming cost V 6 bases and J 1 base; bases outside gene matches: 8. Germline CDR1 MGHDK, CDR2 SYGVNS. The CDR3 spans 17 residues. The CDR3 nucleotides read TGTGCCAGCAGAACTAGCGGGAACTCCGGGAACACCGGGGAGCTGTTTTTT. Translated: CASRTSGNSGNTGELFF.

There are many counts of this clonotype. The chain employs TRBV7-8 and TRBJ2-5; D gene unclear. V lost 5 bases, J lost 5 bases, and 18 bases lay in between. The V gene's germline CDR1 is SGHVS and CDR2 FQNEAQ. The CDR3 is 15 residues long. CDR3 protein: CASSATGPMRETQYF. CDR3 DNA: TGTGCCAGCAGCGCAACCGGACCGATGCGGGAGACCCAGTACTTC.

In its sample, this clonotype was seen many times. The chain uses TRBV29-1 and TRBJ2-3, with D perhaps given as TRBD1 or TRBD2 (5 bases each). Trimming shortened V by 4 bases and J by 1 base, and 12 bases separated the two germline ends. The germline V gene encodes CDR1 SQVTM and CDR2 ANQGSEA. The CDR3 loop spans 14 amino acids. The CDR3 nucleotides read TGCAGCGTTGTAAGCAGGGACGGCACAGATACGCAGTATTTT. As protein: CSVVSRDGTDTQYF.

This clonotype was detected many times. This rearrangement joins TRBV2 to TRBJ1-5, with TRBD1 matching 7 bases. This CDR3 spans 15 amino acids. CDR1 and CDR2 (germline): SNHLY, FYNNEI. The ends lost 6 bases at V and 2 bases at J; junction bases unmatched: 7. CDR3: CASRTTGLGNQPQHF. CDR3 nucleotides: TGTGCCAGCAGGACGACAGGGTTGGGCAATCAGCCCCAGCATTTT.

With respect to this clonotype: A much larger clone lies one base from this, so it may be a read error. The chain joins TRBV29-1 to TRBJ2-3, with D tentatively TRBD1 or TRBD2 (5 bases each). Deletions cut 4 bases from V and 1 base from J, with 18 bases between. There are 16 residues in the CDR3. Germline assignment: CDR1 SQVTM and CDR2 ANQGSEA. CDR3 DNA sequence: TGCAGCGTTGTAGGGGACGGTGGAGTGGGCACAGATACGCAGTATTTT. It codes for CSVVGDGGVGTDTQYF.

The chain links TRBV10-2 to TRBJ2-7; the D is unclear. The CDR3 has 14 amino acids. Per germline, CDR1 WSHSY and CDR2 SAAADI. The V gene lost 4 bases and the J gene lost 0 bases, with 10 bases spanning the gap. The CDR3 DNA follows: TGCGCCAGCAGTGTTAGCCCTAGCTCCTACGAGCAGTACTTC. It yields the protein CASSVSPSSYEQYF.

This clonotype has at least ten counts. One end of the junction varies from germline; a read error may be responsible. The V and J genes are TRBV7-7 and TRBJ2-3; D remains ambiguous. The CDR3 contains 15 residues. Germline V gives CDR1 SSHAT, CDR2 FNYEAQ (reference sequence). The CDR3 nucleotides are TGTGCTAGCAGCTTAGGGCAACTTAGCACAGATACGCAGTATTTT. Residues: CASSLGQLSTDTQYF.

This clonotype was picked up many times. The chain is built from TRBV7-9 and TRBJ2-1, with a weak D call TRBD2 (5 bases). Germline V gene sequence: CDR1 SEHNR, CDR2 FQNEAQ (reference sequence). The CDR3 runs 14 residues. Trimming stripped 1 base from V and 9 bases from J, with 13 bases between. The CDR3 nucleotides read TGTGCCAGCAGCTTAGAGGCCAACGGAGGTGAGCAGTTCTTC. This gives the protein CASSLEANGGEQFF.

This clonotype was found many times. The chain employs TRBV10-1 and TRBJ2-2; D gene unclear. Per germline, CDR1 WNHNN and CDR2 SYGVQD (reference sequence). The CDR3 extends over 16 amino acids. Trimming removed 3 bases from V and 5 bases from J, with 16 bases in between. The CDR3 loop reads CASSDGPLDPTGELFF. The CDR3, as DNA: TGCGCCAGCAGTGACGGCCCCTTAGACCCAACCGGGGAGCTGTTTTTT.

This clonotype was counted many times. The gene calls are TRBV6-2 or TRBV6-3 and TRBJ2-7; D is perhaps TRBD1 (6 bases). CDR3 length: 13 amino acids. Trimming cost V 6 bases and J 4 bases, with 13 bases left between them. Germline values: CDR1 MNHEY, CDR2 SVGEGT. CDR3: CASSGQGTYEQYF. The CDR3 bases are TGTGCCAGCAGCGGGCAGGGGACATACGAGCAGTACTTC.

This clonotype has ten or more counts. The chain joins TRBV20-1 to TRBJ2-4; a weak D match, TRBD2 (6 bases). V lost 3 bases to trimming and J lost 0 bases, with 12 bases between them. The germline CDR1 and CDR2 sequences are DFQATT and SNEGSKA (reference sequence). The CDR3 has 15 residues. The CDR3 nucleotides are TGCAGTGCTAGGGGCCGGGAGAGAGCCAAAAACATTCAGTACTTC. It codes for CSARGRERAKNIQYF.